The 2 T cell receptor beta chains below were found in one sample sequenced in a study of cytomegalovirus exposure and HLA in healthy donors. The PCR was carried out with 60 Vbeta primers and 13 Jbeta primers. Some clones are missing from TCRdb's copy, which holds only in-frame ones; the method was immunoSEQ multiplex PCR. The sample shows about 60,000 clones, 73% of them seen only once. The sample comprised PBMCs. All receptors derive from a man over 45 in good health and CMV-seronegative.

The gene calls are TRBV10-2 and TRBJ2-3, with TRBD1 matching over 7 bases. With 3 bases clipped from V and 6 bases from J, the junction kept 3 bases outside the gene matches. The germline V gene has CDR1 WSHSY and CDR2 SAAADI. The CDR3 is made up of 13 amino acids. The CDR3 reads CASSDTGEDTQYF. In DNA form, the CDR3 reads TGCGCCAGCAGTGACACAGGGGAGGATACGCAGTATTTT.

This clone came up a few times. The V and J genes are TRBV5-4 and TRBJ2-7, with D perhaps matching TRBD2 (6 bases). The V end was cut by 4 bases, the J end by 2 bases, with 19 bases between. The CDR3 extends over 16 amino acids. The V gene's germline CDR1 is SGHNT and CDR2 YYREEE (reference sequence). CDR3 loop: CASSPEAGTATYEQYF. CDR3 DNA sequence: TGTGCCAGCAGCCCAGAGGCCGGGACTGCCACCTACGAGCAGTACTTC.